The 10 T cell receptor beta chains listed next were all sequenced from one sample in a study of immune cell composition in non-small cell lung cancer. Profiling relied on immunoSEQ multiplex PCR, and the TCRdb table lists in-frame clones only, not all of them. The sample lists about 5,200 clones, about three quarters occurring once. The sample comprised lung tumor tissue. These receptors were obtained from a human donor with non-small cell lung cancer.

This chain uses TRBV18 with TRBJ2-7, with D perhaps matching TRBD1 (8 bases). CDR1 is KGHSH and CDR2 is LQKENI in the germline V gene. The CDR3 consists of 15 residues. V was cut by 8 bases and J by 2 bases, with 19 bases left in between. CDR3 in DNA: TGTGCCAGCACGGGGGGATTGACAGGGGCCTACGAGCAGTACTTC. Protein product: CASTGGLTGAYEQYF.

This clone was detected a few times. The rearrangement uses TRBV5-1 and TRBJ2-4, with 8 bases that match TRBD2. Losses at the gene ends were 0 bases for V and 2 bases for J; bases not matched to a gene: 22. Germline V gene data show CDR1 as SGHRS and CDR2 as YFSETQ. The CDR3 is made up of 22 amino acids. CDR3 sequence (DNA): TGCGCCAGCAGCTTGGCCCCTTCGCGGTTGATCGAGCGGGAGAAGTCCAAAAACATTCAGTACTTC. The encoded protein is CASSLAPSRLIEREKSKNIQYF.

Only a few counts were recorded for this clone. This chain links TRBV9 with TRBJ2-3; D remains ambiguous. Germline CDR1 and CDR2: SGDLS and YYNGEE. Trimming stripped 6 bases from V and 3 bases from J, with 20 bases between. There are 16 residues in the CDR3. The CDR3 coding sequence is TGTGCCAGCACCCCGTCGGGTAGCCGAGTTACAGATACGCAGTATTTT. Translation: CASTPSGSRVTDTQYF.

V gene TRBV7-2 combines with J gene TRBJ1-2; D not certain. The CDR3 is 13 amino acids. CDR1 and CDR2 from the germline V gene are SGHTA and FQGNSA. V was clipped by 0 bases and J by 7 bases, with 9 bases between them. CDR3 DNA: TGTGCCAGCAGCTTAGCGAGAGGGTTTGGCTACACCTTC. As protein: CASSLARGFGYTF. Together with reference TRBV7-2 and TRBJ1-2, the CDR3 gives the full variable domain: GAGVSQSPSNKVTEKGKDVELRCDPISGHTALYWYRQSLGQGLEFLIYFQGNSAPDKSGLPSDRFSAERTGGSVSTLTIQRTQQEDSAVYLCASSLARGFGYTFGSGTRLTVV.

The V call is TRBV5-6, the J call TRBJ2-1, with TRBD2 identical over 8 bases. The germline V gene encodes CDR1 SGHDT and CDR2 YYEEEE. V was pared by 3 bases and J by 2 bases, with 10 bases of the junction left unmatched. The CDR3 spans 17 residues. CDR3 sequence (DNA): TGTGCCAGCAGCTCCACCCCGGGCGGGAGGACCTACAATGAGCAGTTCTTC. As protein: CASSSTPGGRTYNEQFF. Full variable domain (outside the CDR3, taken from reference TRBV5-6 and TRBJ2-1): DAGVTQSPTHLIKTRGQQVTLRCSPKSGHDTVSWYQQALGQGPQFIFQYYEEEERQRGNFPDRFSGHQFPNYSSELNVNALLLGDSALYLCASSSTPGGRTYNEQFFGPGTRLTVL.

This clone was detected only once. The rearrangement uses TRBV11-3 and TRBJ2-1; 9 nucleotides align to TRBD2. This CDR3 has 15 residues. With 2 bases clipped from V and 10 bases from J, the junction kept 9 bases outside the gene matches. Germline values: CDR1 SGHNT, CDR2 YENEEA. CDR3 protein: CASSLRLAGPDEQFF. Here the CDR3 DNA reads TGTGCCAGCAGCTTAAGGCTAGCGGGGCCCGACGAGCAGTTCTTC.

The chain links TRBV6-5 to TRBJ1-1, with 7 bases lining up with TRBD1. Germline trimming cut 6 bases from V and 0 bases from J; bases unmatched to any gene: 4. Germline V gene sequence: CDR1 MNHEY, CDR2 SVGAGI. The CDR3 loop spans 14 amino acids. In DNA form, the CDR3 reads TGTGCCAGCAGCTGGGACAGCATGAACACTGAAGCTTTCTTT. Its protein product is CASSWDSMNTEAFF.

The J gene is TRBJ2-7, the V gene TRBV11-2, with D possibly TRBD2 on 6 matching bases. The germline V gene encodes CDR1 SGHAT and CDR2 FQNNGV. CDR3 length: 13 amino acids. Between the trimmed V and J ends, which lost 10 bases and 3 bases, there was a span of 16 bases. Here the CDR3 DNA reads TGTGCCACCGGGCTAGCGCGCAACTACGAGCAGTACTTC. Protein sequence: CATGLARNYEQYF.

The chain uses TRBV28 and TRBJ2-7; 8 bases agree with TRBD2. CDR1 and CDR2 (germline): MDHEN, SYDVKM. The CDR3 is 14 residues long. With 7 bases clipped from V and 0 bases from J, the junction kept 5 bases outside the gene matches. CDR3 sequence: CASTRTSISYEQYF. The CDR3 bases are TGTGCCAGCACTAGGACTAGCATCTCCTACGAGCAGTACTTC.

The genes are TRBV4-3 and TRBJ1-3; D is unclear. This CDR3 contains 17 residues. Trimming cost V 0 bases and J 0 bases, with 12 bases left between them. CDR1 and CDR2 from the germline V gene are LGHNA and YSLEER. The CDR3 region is CASSQDAWAFSGNTIYF. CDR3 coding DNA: TGCGCCAGCAGCCAAGATGCGTGGGCCTTCTCTGGAAACACCATATATTTT.